These T cell receptor beta chains were read from a single sample in a study of beta chain features in type 1 diabetes. Repertoires were generated with immunoSEQ multiplex PCR, while TCRdb's copy carries only in-frame clones and drops some. In the table there are more than 350,000 clones, approximately 10% of which are singletons. The specimen was naive CD4+ T cells from blood. The origin of the receptors is a woman aged 18-29 years in good health. Each CDR3 is given with its conserved first and last residue. The D gene is left open where the match is weak. Expanded clones are given a class, and other clones once, few, many or no size at all.

D: NA
V: TRBV7-2
length: 15
size: NA
J: TRBJ2-5
CDR3: CASSSTRLYQETQYF
DNA: TGTGCCAGCAGCTCAACCAGGTTGTACCAAGAGACCCAGTACTTC

D: NA
V: TRBV2
length: 11
size: NA
J: TRBJ2-3
CDR3: CATAPRDTQYF
DNA: TGTGCCACCGCCCCTCGCGATACGCAGTATTTT

D: NA
V: TRBV5-1
length: 13
size: few
J: TRBJ2-5
CDR3: CASSMTDQETQYF
DNA: TGCGCCAGCAGCATGACTGATCAAGAGACCCAGTACTTC

D: TRBD1
V: TRBV5-1
length: 14
size: NA
J: TRBJ1-2
CDR3: CASSEGQGNYGYTF
DNA: TGCGCCAGCAGCGAGGGACAGGGAAACTATGGCTACACCTTC

D: NA
V: TRBV2
length: 15
size: NA
J: TRBJ2-1
CDR3: CASSVLGFPYNEQFF
DNA: TGTGCCAGCAGTGTCTTGGGGTTCCCTTACAATGAGCAGTTCTTC

D: NA
V: TRBV7-9
length: 15
size: few
J: TRBJ2-4
CDR3: CASSLAQGGKNIQYF
DNA: TGTGCCAGCAGCCTAGCACAGGGTGGCAAAAACATTCAGTACTTC

D: NA
V: TRBV20-1
length: 10
size: NA
J: TRBJ1-1
CDR3: CSVRTPEAFF
DNA: TGCAGTGTTCGGACACCTGAAGCTTTCTTT

D: NA
V: TRBV7-2
length: 17
size: NA
J: TRBJ1-1
CDR3: CASSPGYRTAWNTEAFF
DNA: TGTGCCAGCAGCCCCGGCTACCGGACGGCCTGGAACACTGAAGCTTTCTTT

D: TRBD2
V: TRBV19
length: 13
size: few
J: TRBJ2-1
CDR3: CASSGTSGNEQFF
DNA: TGTGCCAGTAGCGGGACTAGCGGGAATGAGCAGTTCTTC

D: NA
V: TRBV9
length: 15
size: few
J: TRBJ1-6
CDR3: CASSPLGVINSPLHF
DNA: TGTGCCAGCAGCCCCCTAGGGGTGATTAATTCACCCCTCCACTTT

D: NA
V: TRBV25-1
length: 14
size: NA
J: TRBJ2-2
CDR3: CASRDSPNTGELFF
DNA: TGTGCCAGCAGGGACAGTCCGAACACCGGGGAGCTGTTTTTT

D: NA
V: TRBV6-5
length: 12
size: NA
J: TRBJ1-2
CDR3: CASSSRIYGYTF
DNA: TGTGCCAGCAGTTCGAGGATCTATGGCTACACCTTC

D: NA
V: TRBV29-1
length: 13
size: few
J: TRBJ1-1
CDR3: CSVGDRRVPEAFF
DNA: TGCAGCGTAGGTGACAGGAGGGTGCCTGAAGCTTTCTTT

D: NA
V: TRBV4-3
length: 16
size: few
J: TRBJ1-4
CDR3: CASSQDQRTANEKLFF
DNA: TGCGCCAGCAGCCAAGATCAACGGACAGCAAATGAAAAACTGTTTTTT

D: NA
V: TRBV7-2
length: 18
size: NA
J: TRBJ2-5
CDR3: CASSLVFAGAGVQETQYF
DNA: TGTGCCAGCAGCTTAGTATTTGCGGGGGCTGGCGTTCAAGAGACCCAGTACTTC

D: NA
V: TRBV27
length: 13
size: NA
J: TRBJ2-7
CDR3: CASSAGAPLGQYF
DNA: TGTGCCAGCAGTGCCGGGGCCCCTTTGGGGCAGTACTTC

D: TRBD1
V: TRBV30
length: 14
size: many
J: TRBJ1-2
CDR3: CAWSVDRGVDGYTF
DNA: TGTGCCTGGAGTGTAGACAGGGGAGTCGATGGCTACACCTTC

D: TRBD2
V: TRBV7-2
length: 16
size: few
J: TRBJ2-7
CDR3: CASSWAGLAGAYEQYF
DNA: TGTGCCAGCAGCTGGGCGGGACTAGCGGGAGCCTACGAGCAGTACTTC

D: TRBD1
V: TRBV27
length: 14
size: few
J: TRBJ2-2
CDR3: CASSWTGYAGELFF
DNA: TGTGCCAGCAGTTGGACAGGGTACGCCGGGGAGCTGTTTTTT

D: TRBD2
V: TRBV7-2
length: 14
size: NA
J: TRBJ2-3
CDR3: CASSPSGGIYTQYF
DNA: TGTGCCAGCAGTCCTAGCGGGGGGATTTATACGCAGTATTTT

D: NA
V: TRBV18
length: 16
size: few
J: TRBJ2-1
CDR3: CASSPPQGGSYNEQFF
DNA: TGTGCCAGCTCACCTCCGCAGGGGGGGTCCTACAATGAGCAGTTCTTC

D: TRBD1
V: TRBV7-9
length: 15
size: NA
J: TRBJ2-3
CDR3: CASSKVGQGTDTQYF
DNA: TGTGCCAGCAGCAAGGTGGGACAGGGCACAGATACGCAGTATTTT

D: TRBD2
V: TRBV5-1
length: 14
size: few
J: TRBJ2-3
CDR3: CASRPGLAYDTQYF
DNA: TGCGCCAGCAGACCCGGACTAGCTTACGATACGCAGTATTTT

D: TRBD1
V: TRBV7-9
length: 14
size: NA
J: TRBJ1-2
CDR3: CASSSQGALYGYTF
DNA: TGTGCCAGCAGCTCCCAGGGGGCCCTCTATGGCTACACCTTC

D: NA
V: TRBV5-1
length: 16
size: few
J: TRBJ2-1
CDR3: CASSVGPDITYNEQFF
DNA: TGCGCCAGCAGCGTCGGACCAGATATAACCTACAATGAGCAGTTCTTC

D: TRBD2
V: TRBV10-3
length: 14
size: NA
J: TRBJ2-1
CDR3: CAIGGAAGGNEQFF
DNA: TGTGCCATCGGTGGCGCAGCCGGGGGGAATGAGCAGTTCTTC

D: NA
V: TRBV28
length: 12
size: few
J: TRBJ1-1
CDR3: CASSLLNTEAFF
DNA: TGTGCCAGCAGTTTACTGAACACTGAAGCTTTCTTT

D: NA
V: TRBV7-2
length: 12
size: NA
J: TRBJ1-5
CDR3: CASSSPNQPQHF
DNA: TGTGCCAGCAGCTCTCCCAATCAGCCCCAGCATTTT

D: NA
V: TRBV2
length: 13
size: few
J: TRBJ2-2
CDR3: CASQAPNTGELFF
DNA: TGTGCCAGCCAGGCCCCGAACACCGGGGAGCTGTTTTTT

D: NA
V: TRBV6-1
length: 14
size: NA
J: TRBJ2-2
CDR3: CASRGGGNTGELFF
DNA: TGTGCCAGCCGGGGAGGTGGGAACACCGGGGAGCTGTTTTTT

D: NA
V: TRBV5-1
length: 13
size: few
J: TRBJ2-3
CDR3: CASSSSPEGTQYF
DNA: TGCGCCAGCAGCTCTAGCCCAGAGGGTACGCAGTATTTT

D: NA
V: TRBV30
length: 13
size: NA
J: TRBJ1-4
CDR3: CAWSGATNEKLFF
DNA: TGTGCCTGGAGTGGTGCAACTAATGAAAAACTGTTTTTT

D: NA
V: TRBV4-1
length: 16
size: NA
J: TRBJ1-2
CDR3: CASSQDLNKGNYGYTF
DNA: TGCGCCAGCAGCCAAGATCTGAACAAAGGGAACTATGGCTACACCTTC

D: NA
V: TRBV21-1
length: 14
size: few
J: TRBJ1-5
CDR3: CASSGTGINQPQHF
DNA: TGTGCCAGCTCCGGGACAGGGATTAATCAGCCCCAGCATTTT

D: NA
V: TRBV30
length: 13
size: few
J: TRBJ2-5
CDR3: CAWSPANQETQYF
DNA: TGTGCCTGGAGCCCAGCCAACCAAGAGACCCAGTACTTC

D: NA
V: TRBV7-3
length: 13
size: few
J: TRBJ2-7
CDR3: CASSYSRGYEQYF
DNA: TGTGCCAGCAGCTACTCCAGGGGTTACGAGCAGTACTTC

D: NA
V: TRBV9
length: 14
size: few
J: TRBJ1-4
CDR3: CASSLQGSGEKLFF
DNA: TGTGCCAGCAGCTTACAGGGTTCGGGTGAAAAACTGTTTTTT

D: NA
V: TRBV18
length: 18
size: few
J: TRBJ2-6
CDR3: CASSPWREPRSGANVLTF
DNA: TGTGCCAGCTCACCATGGAGGGAACCCCGCTCTGGGGCCAACGTCCTGACTTTC

D: NA
V: TRBV28
length: 13
size: NA
J: TRBJ2-5
CDR3: CASSPTRKETQYF
DNA: TGTGCCAGCAGCCCGACCAGGAAAGAGACCCAGTACTTC

D: NA
V: TRBV30
length: 16
size: NA
J: TRBJ1-5
CDR3: CAWSVARTVSNQPQHF
DNA: TGTGCCTGGAGTGTAGCCAGGACAGTTAGCAATCAGCCCCAGCATTTT

D: NA
V: TRBV19
length: 11
size: few
J: TRBJ1-2
CDR3: CASGTAYGYTF
DNA: TGTGCCAGTGGGACGGCCTATGGCTACACCTTC

D: TRBD1
V: TRBV2
length: 13
size: few
J: TRBJ1-1
CDR3: CASRADRGTEAFF
DNA: TGTGCCAGCAGAGCTGACAGGGGCACTGAAGCTTTCTTT

D: NA
V: TRBV18
length: 13
size: few
J: TRBJ1-2
CDR3: CASSQGEVTGYTF
DNA: TGTGCCAGCTCACAAGGGGAGGTAACTGGCTACACCTTC

D: NA
V: TRBV7-9
length: 13
size: NA
J: TRBJ1-1
CDR3: CASSLAFGSEAFF
DNA: TGTGCCAGCAGCTTAGCATTTGGGTCTGAAGCTTTCTTT

D: NA
V: TRBV7-2
length: 13
size: many
J: TRBJ2-5
CDR3: CASSRRPQETQYF
DNA: TGTGCCAGCAGCCGGAGACCCCAAGAGACCCAGTACTTC

D: TRBD1
V: TRBV19
length: 14
size: NA
J: TRBJ1-4
CDR3: CASSRTGLGEKLFF
DNA: TGTGCCAGTAGTCGGACAGGGTTGGGTGAAAAACTGTTTTTT

D: NA
V: TRBV11-2
length: 14
size: few
J: TRBJ2-1
CDR3: CASSLLNSYNEQFF
DNA: TGTGCCAGCAGCTTATTGAACTCCTACAATGAGCAGTTCTTC

D: TRBD2
V: TRBV5-1
length: 14
size: NA
J: TRBJ2-7
CDR3: CASSKGLAAYEQYF
DNA: TGCGCCAGCAGCAAGGGACTAGCGGCCTACGAGCAGTACTTC

D: NA
V: TRBV7-9
length: 16
size: few
J: TRBJ1-6
CDR3: CASSLAKGRGNSPLHF
DNA: TGTGCCAGCAGCTTAGCGAAAGGCAGGGGAAACTCACCCCTCCACTTT

D: TRBD1
V: TRBV30
length: 16
size: NA
J: TRBJ2-2
CDR3: CAWAHRGLKNTGELFF
DNA: TGTGCCTGGGCTCACAGGGGGCTCAAGAACACCGGGGAGCTGTTTTTT

D: NA
V: TRBV7-2
length: 12
size: many
J: TRBJ2-1
CDR3: CASSFTVNEQFF
DNA: TGTGCCAGCAGCTTCACGGTGAATGAGCAGTTCTTC

D: NA
V: TRBV25-1
length: 15
size: few
J: TRBJ1-3
CDR3: CASSESRGTGNTIYF
DNA: TGTGCCAGCAGTGAATCCAGGGGTACTGGAAACACCATATATTTT

D: NA
V: TRBV15
length: 15
size: few
J: TRBJ2-4
CDR3: CATSRGPYPKNIQYF
DNA: TGTGCCACCAGCAGAGGTCCATATCCGAAAAACATTCAGTACTTC